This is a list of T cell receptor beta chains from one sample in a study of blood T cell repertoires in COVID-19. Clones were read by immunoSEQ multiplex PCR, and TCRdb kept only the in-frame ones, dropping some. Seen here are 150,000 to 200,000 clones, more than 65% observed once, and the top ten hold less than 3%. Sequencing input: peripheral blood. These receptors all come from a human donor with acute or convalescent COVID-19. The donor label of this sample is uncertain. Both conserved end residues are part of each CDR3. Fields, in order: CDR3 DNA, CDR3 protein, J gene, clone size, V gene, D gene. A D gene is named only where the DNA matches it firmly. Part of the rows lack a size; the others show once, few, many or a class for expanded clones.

TGTGCCAGCAGTACAGCATTAACTAACTATGGCTACACCTTC,CASSTALTNYGYTF,TRBJ1-2,once,TRBV28,.
TGTGCCAGCAGTTTTAGGGGTGAGGCTACTAATCAGCCCCAGCATTTT,CASSFRGEATNQPQHF,TRBJ1-5,.,TRBV27,.
TGTGCCAGCAGCCGTGACAGGGGTGGTACTGAAGCTTTCTTT,CASSRDRGGTEAFF,TRBJ1-1,.,TRBV5-4,TRBD1
TGTGCCAGCAGTCGACAGGGGGCCCTCGGCAATCAGCCCCAGCATTTT,CASSRQGALGNQPQHF,TRBJ1-5,few,TRBV28,TRBD1
TGTGCCAGCAGTCTCGGGGGTCGTCGCTCTGGGGCCAACGTCCTGACTTTC,CASSLGGRRSGANVLTF,TRBJ2-6,.,TRBV6-6,.
TGTGCCAGCAGTGAAGCTCACAGCACCTATGGCTACACCTTC,CASSEAHSTYGYTF,TRBJ1-2,.,TRBV6-1,.
TGTGCCAGCAGACTCCCGGGACAGGGTACGACCGGGGAGCTGTTTTTT,CASRLPGQGTTGELFF,TRBJ2-2,.,TRBV11-2,TRBD1
TGTGCCAGCAGTTTATCGGGGAGGCGAGATGGCTACACCTTC,CASSLSGRRDGYTF,TRBJ1-2,.,TRBV27,.
TGTGCCAGCAGCTTAGAGGCGGGGGTAGGGGAAAAACTGTTTTTT,CASSLEAGVGEKLFF,TRBJ1-4,.,TRBV7-9,.
TGCGCCAGCAGCGCCCGGGCCGAAGGGGGTTGGTCACCCCTCCACTTT,CASSARAEGGWSPLHF,TRBJ1-6,.,TRBV5-1,.
TGTGCCAGCAGTTCCGGGGGAATCTCCTACGAGCAGTACTTC,CASSSGGISYEQYF,TRBJ2-7,.,TRBV6-5,.
TGTGCCAGCAGCCAAGTCCCTGGCGGGGGGGCCGGCACAGATACGCAGTATTTT,CASSQVPGGGAGTDTQYF,TRBJ2-3,.,TRBV3-1/TRBV3-2,TRBD2
TGTGCCGGCAGCCGTAACTTCCAAGAGACCCAGTACTTC,CAGSRNFQETQYF,TRBJ2-5,.,TRBV2,.
TGTGCCAGCAGCTTATACTCGGGGGGTAGCAATCAGCCCCAGCATTTT,CASSLYSGGSNQPQHF,TRBJ1-5,.,TRBV5-8,.
TGCGCCAGCAGTCAATCGGGTTTAGGCAGGGCTGTATCCTACGAGCAGTACTTC,CASSQSGLGRAVSYEQYF,TRBJ2-7,.,TRBV23-1,.
TGCGCCAGCAGCTTGAGCACCCAGGGTTACGAGCAGTACTTC,CASSLSTQGYEQYF,TRBJ2-7,.,TRBV5-1,.
TGTGCCAGCAGCCGCCGACTAGCGGGGGACATCTCCTACAATGAGCAGTTCTTC,CASSRRLAGDISYNEQFF,TRBJ2-1,.,TRBV11-2,TRBD2
TGTGCCAGTAGCGGGGTTCAAGGGAGCGAAAAACTGTTTTTT,CASSGVQGSEKLFF,TRBJ1-4,.,TRBV19,.
TGCAGCGTTCACAGGGGGGATGGCTACACCTTC,CSVHRGDGYTF,TRBJ1-2,.,TRBV29-1,TRBD1
TGTGCCAGCCTTCCCGGGAGAGACACCGGGGAGCTGTTTTTT,CASLPGRDTGELFF,TRBJ2-2,.,TRBV18,.
TGTGCCAGCAGCGCCCCCCGGGACAGGGAGAATTCACCCCTCCACTTT,CASSAPRDRENSPLHF,TRBJ1-6,.,TRBV9,TRBD1
TGTGCCAGCAGCCTGGGACAGGGAAATCAGCCCCAGCATTTT,CASSLGQGNQPQHF,TRBJ1-5,.,TRBV9,TRBD1
TGTGCCAGCAGCTCCGGGACTAGCGCCGGGGGGAACGAGCAGTACTTC,CASSSGTSAGGNEQYF,TRBJ2-7,once,TRBV11-2,TRBD2
TGTGCCAGCAGCTTAGGACTTTCGAACACTGAAGCTTTCTTT,CASSLGLSNTEAFF,TRBJ1-1,.,TRBV11-2,.
TGCAGTGCTAGTCACAGGACTAGCGGGCTGGCAGTTACGCAGTATTTT,CSASHRTSGLAVTQYF,TRBJ2-3,.,TRBV20-1,TRBD2
TGTGCCAGCAGTAGGGGACAGGGCTATGAGCAGTTCTTC,CASSRGQGYEQFF,TRBJ2-1,.,TRBV6-5,TRBD1
TGTGCCAGCATCGCGCACGGTAGCTCCTACGAGCAGTACTTC,CASIAHGSSYEQYF,TRBJ2-7,.,TRBV2,.
TGTGCCAGCAGTGAAGCGGGACTTAACACCATATATTTT,CASSEAGLNTIYF,TRBJ1-3,.,TRBV6-1,.
TGTGCCAGCAGCCCCGACAGGGTCTATGGCTACACCTTC,CASSPDRVYGYTF,TRBJ1-2,.,TRBV28,TRBD1
TGTGCCAGCAGCTTCGACGGGGACACTGAAGCTTTCTTT,CASSFDGDTEAFF,TRBJ1-1,.,TRBV5-4,.
TGCGCCAGCCCTCCCCAGTTGGGAGCGGAAAAACTGTTTTTT,CASPPQLGAEKLFF,TRBJ1-4,.,TRBV5-1,.
TGTGCCAGCAGCCAAAAGACTAGCGCGGTTGAGCAGTTCTTC,CASSQKTSAVEQFF,TRBJ2-1,.,TRBV16,TRBD2
TGTGCCAGCAGTCGGGACGCAGGGGTACTAAATTCACCCCTCCACTTT,CASSRDAGVLNSPLHF,TRBJ1-6,.,TRBV6-4,.
TGTGCCAGTACCTCCGGGACTAGCGGGCAAGGGGAGCTGTTTTTT,CASTSGTSGQGELFF,TRBJ2-2,.,TRBV19,TRBD2
TGTGCCAGCAGTGGGGCTAGCGGGGGTCGAGAGACCCAGTACTTC,CASSGASGGRETQYF,TRBJ2-5,.,TRBV2,TRBD2
TGTGCCAGCGGTCACCCCAAGGAGGGAAACACCATATATTTT,CASGHPKEGNTIYF,TRBJ1-3,many,TRBV11-2,.
TGTGCCAGCAGCGCAGGGGAGAGGGGGCCAGCCCAGTACTTC,CASSAGERGPAQYF,TRBJ2-5,.,TRBV3-1/TRBV3-2,TRBD1
TGTGCCAGCAGCCCCGGGACTAGCGGGAGATGGAATGAGCAGTTCTTC,CASSPGTSGRWNEQFF,TRBJ2-1,.,TRBV9,TRBD2
TGTGCCAGCAGTGACCGGGTTTTCGAATTAGATACGCAGTATTTT,CASSDRVFELDTQYF,TRBJ2-3,.,TRBV2,.
TGTGCCAGTAGTTCCTCTAGCGGGGGGGCGCAAGGTGAGCAGTTCTTC,CASSSSSGGAQGEQFF,TRBJ2-1,.,TRBV19,TRBD2
TGTGCCAGCAGCCCCGGGGTCGGGGGGAACACTGAAGCTTTCTTT,CASSPGVGGNTEAFF,TRBJ1-1,.,TRBV11-3,.
TGTGCCAGCAGCCCCGTCGTTCAGGCGAGCACTGAAGCTTTCTTT,CASSPVVQASTEAFF,TRBJ1-1,.,TRBV5-4,.
TGTGCCAGCAGCGTAGGGGGCGGATTCTCTGGAAACACCATATATTTT,CASSVGGGFSGNTIYF,TRBJ1-3,.,TRBV9,.
TGTGCCATCAGTGAGAACGGGTATGGCTACACCTTC,CAISENGYGYTF,TRBJ1-2,once,TRBV10-3,.
TGTGCCAGCAGTTCCCAGGGCGTCCCTGAAGCTTTCTTT,CASSSQGVPEAFF,TRBJ1-1,.,TRBV28,.
TGCGCCAGCAGCTTGTCCCCCGATCAGCCCCAGCATTTT,CASSLSPDQPQHF,TRBJ1-5,.,TRBV5-1,.
TGTGCCAGCAGTGATCAAGCTCACTATGGCTACACCTTC,CASSDQAHYGYTF,TRBJ1-2,.,TRBV6-1,.
TGTGCCAGCAGTTCATGGAGGGCTGGAAACACCATATATTTT,CASSSWRAGNTIYF,TRBJ1-3,.,TRBV2,.
TGTGCCAGCAGCCTAAGGGGGGGGACAGGCCTAACTAACTCTGGAAACACCATATATTTT,CASSLRGGTGLTNSGNTIYF,TRBJ1-3,.,TRBV7-8,TRBD1
TGTGCCAGCAGCTTCCTGGACAGGGGGAGGAGAGAGACCCAGTACTTC,CASSFLDRGRRETQYF,TRBJ2-5,.,TRBV7-9,TRBD1
TGTGCCTGGAGGGCCAGCGGGGGTAATGAGCAGTTCTTC,CAWRASGGNEQFF,TRBJ2-1,.,TRBV30,TRBD2
TGTGCCAGCAGCTTAGGTTTTCGGGGACAGAATGAAAAACTGTTTTTT,CASSLGFRGQNEKLFF,TRBJ1-4,.,TRBV7-2,TRBD1
TGCGCCAGCAGCCTGGGGACAGGGGGCACCAATCAGCCCCAGCATTTT,CASSLGTGGTNQPQHF,TRBJ1-5,.,TRBV5-1,TRBD1
TGTGCCAGCAGTGCCCGGACAGGAAGCTCTGGAAACACCATATATTTT,CASSARTGSSGNTIYF,TRBJ1-3,.,TRBV2,TRBD1
TGTGCCAGTAGTATATTTCTGTCCGCCGGGGATCAGCCCCAGCATTTT,CASSIFLSAGDQPQHF,TRBJ1-5,.,TRBV19,.
TGTGCCAGCAGCTCGGGACTTCGAGCGGGCGGGGGGGCCCAAGAGACCCAGTACTTC,CASSSGLRAGGGAQETQYF,TRBJ2-5,.,TRBV11-3,TRBD2
TGTGCTAGTGGTAGCGGGGAAGGGGAGCTGTTTTTT,CASGSGEGELFF,TRBJ2-2,once,TRBV12-5,TRBD2
TGTGCCAGCAGCTTAGATCCTAGGACAGGGGATCAGCCCCAGCATTTT,CASSLDPRTGDQPQHF,TRBJ1-5,.,TRBV11-3,TRBD1
TGTGCCAGTACCGAGACCGGGACAGGGGGCCACGAGCAGTACTTC,CASTETGTGGHEQYF,TRBJ2-7,.,TRBV19,TRBD1
TGTGCCAGCAGCTTATCCCCGGCCGGGGAGCTGTTTTTT,CASSLSPAGELFF,TRBJ2-2,.,TRBV7-3,.